The clone carrying this T cell receptor (beta chain) has just one count. No antigen is known for it. This sample was included in a study of vaccination effects on CD4 cells after COVID-19. Sequenced by immunoSEQ multiplex PCR; TCRdb stores in-frame clones only, minus some. The sample has tens of thousands of clones, more than 60% seen once; the top ten hold 6.5% to 10%. General study findings and limits: After vaccination, at late timepoints, clones induced by infection and by vaccine contracted markedly.

Before sequencing took place, the ViraFEST assay used viral peptide pools to expand antigen-specific CD4+ T cells. With roughly nine days of culture completed, CD4+ T cells were isolated. Subjects were given two BNT162b2 or mRNA-1273 vaccine doses. This clonotype was sampled from a human donor who received a COVID-19 vaccine. The specimen was CD4+ T cells from PBMCs cultured with SARS-CoV-2 spike peptides, collected after COVID-19 vaccination.

The CDR3 spells CASSIDRGGGRTDTQYF. The CDR3 coding sequence is TGTGCCAGTAGTATAGATCGTGGAGGGGGCCGGACAGATACGCAGTATTTT. The chain combines TRBV19 with TRBJ2-3; TRBD1 might be the D (7 bases). Germline V gives CDR1 LNHDA, CDR2 SQIVND (reference sequence). Trimming took off 0 bases at V and 3 bases at J, with 16 bases between the two ends. The CDR3 spans 17 residues.